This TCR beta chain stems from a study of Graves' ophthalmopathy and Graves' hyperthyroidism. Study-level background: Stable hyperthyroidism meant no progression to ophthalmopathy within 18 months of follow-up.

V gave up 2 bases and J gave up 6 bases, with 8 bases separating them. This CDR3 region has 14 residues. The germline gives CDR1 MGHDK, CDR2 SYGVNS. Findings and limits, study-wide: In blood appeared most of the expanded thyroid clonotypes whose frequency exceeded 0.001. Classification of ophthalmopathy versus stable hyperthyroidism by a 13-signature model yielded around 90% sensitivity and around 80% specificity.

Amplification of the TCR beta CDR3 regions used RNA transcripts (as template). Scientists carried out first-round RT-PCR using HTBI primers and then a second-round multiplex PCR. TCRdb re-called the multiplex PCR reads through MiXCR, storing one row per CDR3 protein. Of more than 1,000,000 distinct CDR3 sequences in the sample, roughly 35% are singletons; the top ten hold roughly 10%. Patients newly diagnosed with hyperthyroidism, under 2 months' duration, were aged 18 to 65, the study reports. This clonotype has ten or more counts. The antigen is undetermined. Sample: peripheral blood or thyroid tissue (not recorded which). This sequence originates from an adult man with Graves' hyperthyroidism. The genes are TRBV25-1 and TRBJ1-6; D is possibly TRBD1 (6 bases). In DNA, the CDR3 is TGTGCCAGCAGTGAAATCAGGGGTAATTCACCCCTCCACTTT. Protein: CASSEIRGNSPLHF.